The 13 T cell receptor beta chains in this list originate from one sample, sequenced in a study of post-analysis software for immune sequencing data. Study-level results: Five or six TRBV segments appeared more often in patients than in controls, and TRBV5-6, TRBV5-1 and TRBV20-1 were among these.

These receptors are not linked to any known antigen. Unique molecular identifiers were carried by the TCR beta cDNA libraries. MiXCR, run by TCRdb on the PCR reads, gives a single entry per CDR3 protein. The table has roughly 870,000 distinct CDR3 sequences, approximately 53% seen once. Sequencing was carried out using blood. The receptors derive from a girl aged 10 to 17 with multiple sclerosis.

CDR3 sequence (DNA): TGTGCCAGCAGTTTTGGGCACAGGAACACTGAAGCTTTCTTT. This translates into CASSFGHRNTEAFF. This chain joins TRBV12-3 or TRBV12-4 and TRBJ1-1; D unclear. CDR3 length: 14 amino acids. Trimming left V 3 bases short and J 1 base short, with 9 bases between.

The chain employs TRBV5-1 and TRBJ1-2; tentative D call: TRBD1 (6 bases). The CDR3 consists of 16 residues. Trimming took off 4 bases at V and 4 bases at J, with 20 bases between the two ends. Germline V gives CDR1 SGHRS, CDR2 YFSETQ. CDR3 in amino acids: CASSPAWGGAGYGYTF. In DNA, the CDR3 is TGCGCCAGCAGCCCGGCGTGGGGGGGCGCCGGCTATGGCTACACCTTC.

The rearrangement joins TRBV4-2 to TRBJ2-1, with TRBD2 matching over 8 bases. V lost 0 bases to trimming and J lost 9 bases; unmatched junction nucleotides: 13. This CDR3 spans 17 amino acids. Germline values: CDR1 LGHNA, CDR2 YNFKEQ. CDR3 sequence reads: CASSQDPTGGPRGEQFF. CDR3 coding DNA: TGTGCCAGCAGCCAAGATCCTACGGGGGGGCCTCGGGGTGAGCAGTTCTTC.

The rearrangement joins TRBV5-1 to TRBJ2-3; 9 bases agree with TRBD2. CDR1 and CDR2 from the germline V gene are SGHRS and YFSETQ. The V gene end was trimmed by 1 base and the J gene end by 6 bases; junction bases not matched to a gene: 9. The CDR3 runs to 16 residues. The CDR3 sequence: CASSLFTSGPQDTQYF. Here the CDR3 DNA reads TGCGCCAGCAGCTTGTTTACTAGCGGGCCGCAGGATACGCAGTATTTT. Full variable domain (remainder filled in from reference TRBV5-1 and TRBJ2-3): KAGVTQTPRYLIKTRGQQVTLSCSPISGHRSVSWYQQTPGQGLQFLFEYFSETQRNKGNFPGRFSGRQFSNSRSEMNVSTLELGDSALYLCASSLFTSGPQDTQYFGPGTRLTVL.

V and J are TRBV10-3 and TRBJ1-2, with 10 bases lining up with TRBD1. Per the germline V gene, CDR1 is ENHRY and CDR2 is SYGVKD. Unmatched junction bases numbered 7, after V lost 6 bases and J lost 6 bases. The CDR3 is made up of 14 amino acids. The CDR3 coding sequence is TGTGCCATCAGCGCCGGTGGACAGGGGGATGGCTACACCTTC. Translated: CAISAGGQGDGYTF.

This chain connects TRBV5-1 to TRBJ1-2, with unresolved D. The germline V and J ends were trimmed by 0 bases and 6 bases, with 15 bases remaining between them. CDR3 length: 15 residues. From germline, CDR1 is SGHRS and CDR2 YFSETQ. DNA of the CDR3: TGCGCCAGCAGCTTGGATAAGTCAGGCTTGGATGGCTACACCTTC. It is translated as CASSLDKSGLDGYTF.

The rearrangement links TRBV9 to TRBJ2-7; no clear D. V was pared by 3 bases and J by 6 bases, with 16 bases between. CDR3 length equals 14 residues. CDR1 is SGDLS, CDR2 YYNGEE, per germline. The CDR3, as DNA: TGTGCCAGCAGCGGTAGTTCTGTAGGAAGCGAGCAGTACTTC. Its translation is CASSGSSVGSEQYF.

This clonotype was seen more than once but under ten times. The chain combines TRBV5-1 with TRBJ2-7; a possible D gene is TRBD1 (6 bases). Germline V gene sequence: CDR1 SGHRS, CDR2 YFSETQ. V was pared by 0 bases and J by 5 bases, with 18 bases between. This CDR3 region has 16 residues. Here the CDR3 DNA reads TGCGCCAGCAGCTTGGGTGCAGGGGTGTTGTCTAACGAGCAGTACTTC. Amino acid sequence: CASSLGAGVLSNEQYF.

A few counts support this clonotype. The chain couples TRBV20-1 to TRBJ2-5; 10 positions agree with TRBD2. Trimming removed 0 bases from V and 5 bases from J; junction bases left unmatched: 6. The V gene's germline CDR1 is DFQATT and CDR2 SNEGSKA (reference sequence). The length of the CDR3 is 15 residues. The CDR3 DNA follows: TGCAGTGCTAGAGATGAGCGGGGGGGCCGGGAGACCCAGTACTTC. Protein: CSARDERGGRETQYF.

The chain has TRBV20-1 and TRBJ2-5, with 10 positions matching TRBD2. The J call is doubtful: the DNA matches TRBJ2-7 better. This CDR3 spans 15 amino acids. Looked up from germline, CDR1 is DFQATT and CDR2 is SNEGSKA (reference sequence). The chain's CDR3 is CSASMASGSMHEQYF. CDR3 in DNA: TGCAGTGCTAGTATGGCTAGCGGGAGTATGCACGAGCAGTACTTC.

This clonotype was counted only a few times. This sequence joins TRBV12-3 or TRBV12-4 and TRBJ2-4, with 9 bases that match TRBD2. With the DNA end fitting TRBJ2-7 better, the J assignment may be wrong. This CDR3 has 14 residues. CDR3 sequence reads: CASAQRGANYEQYF. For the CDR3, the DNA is TGTGCCAGCGCACAGCGGGGGGCTAACTACGAGCAGTACTTC.

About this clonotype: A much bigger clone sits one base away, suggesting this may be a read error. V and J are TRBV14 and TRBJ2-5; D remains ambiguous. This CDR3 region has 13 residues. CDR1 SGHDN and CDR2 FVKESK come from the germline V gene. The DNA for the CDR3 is TGTGTCAGCAGCGTCGGTCGGCAAGAGACCCAGTACTTC. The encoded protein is CVSSVGRQETQYF.

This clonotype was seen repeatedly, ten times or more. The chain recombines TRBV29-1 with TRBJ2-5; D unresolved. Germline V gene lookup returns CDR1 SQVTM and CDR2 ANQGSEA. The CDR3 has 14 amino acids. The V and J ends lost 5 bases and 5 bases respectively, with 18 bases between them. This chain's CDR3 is CSVLDRSKKETQYF. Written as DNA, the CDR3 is TGCAGCGTTTTGGACCGCTCGAAGAAGGAGACCCAGTACTTC.